One TCR beta chain is described in this entry. This specimen belongs to a study of blood T cell repertoires in COVID-19. Study summary: PBMCs, B-cell-depleted T cells, or T cells provided the cDNA or gDNA that made up the material.

TCRdb keeps only in-frame clones here, not all; method: immunoSEQ multiplex PCR. Seen here are about 170,000 clones, 88% observed once, and the top ten hold over 2%. The CDR3 runs 17 residues. In germline, CDR1 is SGHTA, CDR2 FQGTGA. Germline trimming cut 0 bases from V and 0 bases from J; bases unmatched to any gene: 2. The gene calls are TRBV7-3 and TRBJ2-6; TRBD1 agrees at 7 bases. The sequencing input was peripheral blood. The receptor comes from a man aged 50 to 60 who had recovered from COVID-19. CDR3: CASSLTRDSSGANVLTF. CDR3 coding DNA: TGTGCCAGCAGCTTAACAAGGGACAGCTCTGGGGCCAACGTCCTGACTTTC.